Listed here is a single T cell receptor (beta chain). Its antigen is as yet unknown. This CDR3 is built from 15 residues. CDR1 and CDR2 (germline): MNHEY, SMNVEV (reference sequence). V was clipped by 8 bases and J by 2 bases, with 19 bases between them. This sample stems from a study of beta chain features in type 1 diabetes. Points from the study as a whole: Shorter TCRB CDR3s, moderately but significantly so, marked every one of the four CD4+ subsets in Type 1 diabetes patients.

Investigators reverse transcribed all isolated RNA, so they sequenced expressed TCRB transcripts. Generated by immunoSEQ multiplex PCR, the TCRdb table keeps only in-frame clones and is missing some. The sample carries 250,000 to 300,000 clones, around an eighth recorded once. This sequence joins TRBV27 and TRBJ2-7; the D gene is possibly TRBD1 (6 bases). The receptor comes from a man aged 30 to 45 with type 1 diabetes. Sequencing used naive CD4+ T cells from blood. CDR3 amino acids: CASRRITGQPYEQYF. In nucleotides, the CDR3 is TGTGCCAGCCGAAGGATAACCGGACAGCCCTACGAGCAGTACTTC.